A selection of T cell receptor beta chains follows, all from one sample in a study of blood T cell repertoires in COVID-19. Some clones are missing from TCRdb's copy, which holds only in-frame ones; the method was immunoSEQ multiplex PCR. The table lists around 250,000 clones, roughly nine tenths of them singletons. What was sequenced was peripheral blood. These receptor sequences come from a man aged 35-49 years with active or convalescent COVID-19. CDR3s include the opening cysteine and the closing phenylalanine or tryptophan. The D gene is left open where the match is weak. Where a row states a size, it is once, few, many or the class of an expanded clone; other rows omit it.

>TRBD1|TRBV5-1|TRBJ1-2|-
CASSWTGEGNGYTF
TGCGCCAGCAGTTGGACAGGGGAGGGTAATGGCTACACCTTC
>-|TRBV20-1|TRBJ2-5|-
CSASPAPEVETQYF
TGCAGTGCTAGTCCGGCTCCGGAGGTGGAGACCCAGTACTTC
>-|TRBV30|TRBJ2-7|-
CAWSTGYEQYF
TGTGCCTGGAGCACAGGGTACGAGCAGTACTTC
>TRBD1|TRBV4-2|TRBJ2-3|-
CASSPGGDTQYF
TGTGCCAGCAGCCCAGGGGGCGATACGCAGTATTTT
>-|TRBV18|TRBJ1-4|few
CASSPRQATGNEKLFF
TGTGCCAGCTCACCACGACAGGCCACGGGTAATGAAAAACTGTTTTTT
>-|TRBV3-1/TRBV3-2|TRBJ1-2|-
CASSPDEGASLYGYTF
TGTGCCAGCAGCCCGGACGAGGGCGCCTCACTCTATGGCTACACCTTC
>-|TRBV30|TRBJ1-5|-
CAWSLGTRSNQPQHF
TGTGCCTGGAGTCTGGGGACACGGAGCAATCAGCCCCAGCATTTT
>TRBD1|TRBV11-2|TRBJ1-1|-
CASSRDRDTEAFF
TGTGCCAGCAGTCGGGACAGGGACACTGAAGCTTTCTTT
>-|TRBV5-6|TRBJ1-6|-
CASSLTRGLSYNSPLHF
TGTGCCAGCAGCTTGACAAGGGGTCTTTCCTATAATTCACCCCTCCACTTT
>-|TRBV12-3/TRBV12-4|TRBJ2-1|-
CASNRGNEQFF
TGTGCCAGCAACCGGGGGAATGAGCAGTTCTTC
>-|TRBV5-1|TRBJ1-4|-
CASSYTGLAEKLFF
TGCGCCAGCAGCTACACAGGATTAGCTGAAAAACTGTTTTTT
>-|TRBV25-1|TRBJ2-1|-
CASSEWLGNNEQFF
TGTGCCAGCAGTGAATGGCTAGGTAACAATGAGCAGTTCTTC
>-|TRBV11-3|TRBJ2-7|-
CASRTDSSYEQYF
TGTGCCAGCAGAACGGACAGCTCCTACGAGCAGTACTTC
>TRBD1|TRBV7-9|TRBJ2-1|once
CASSSTGGNEQFF
TGTGCCAGCAGCTCGACAGGGGGCAATGAGCAGTTCTTC
>-|TRBV30|TRBJ2-1|once
CAWSRTDSFYNEQFF
TGTGCCTGGAGTCGGACAGACTCTTTCTACAATGAGCAGTTCTTC
>TRBD1|TRBV5-1|TRBJ1-4|once
CASKALDRGNEKLFF
TGCGCCAGCAAAGCCCTCGACAGGGGGAATGAAAAACTGTTTTTT
>TRBD2|TRBV7-9|TRBJ2-1|-
CASSLDTGGYNEQFF
TGTGCCAGCAGCTTAGACACGGGGGGTTACAATGAGCAGTTCTTC
>TRBD1|TRBV28|TRBJ1-4|-
CASKGQGGEKLFF
TGTGCCAGCAAGGGACAGGGGGGCGAAAAACTGTTTTTT
>-|TRBV19|TRBJ1-2|-
CASSARVYGYTF
TGTGCCAGTAGTGCCAGGGTTTATGGCTACACCTTC
>TRBD1|TRBV5-1|TRBJ2-7|-
CASSLLDRGLYEQYF
TGCGCCAGCAGCTTGCTGGACAGGGGGCTTTACGAGCAGTACTTC
>-|TRBV30|TRBJ2-2|few
CAWAVYTGELFF
TGTGCCTGGGCCGTTTACACCGGGGAGCTGTTTTTT
>TRBD2|TRBV5-1|TRBJ2-1|once
CASSSTSGGSEQFF
TGCGCCAGCAGCTCGACTAGCGGGGGGTCTGAGCAGTTCTTC
>TRBD1|TRBV5-1|TRBJ1-4|few
CASSSGTGEGEKLFF
TGCGCCAGCAGCTCGGGGACAGGGGAGGGAGAAAAACTGTTTTTT
>-|TRBV12-3/TRBV12-4|TRBJ1-2|few
CASSLGQNYGYTF
TGTGCCAGCAGTTTAGGACAAAACTATGGCTACACCTTC
>-|TRBV5-6|TRBJ2-7|-
CASSFYGGNEQYF
TGTGCCAGCAGCTTTTACGGGGGTAACGAGCAGTACTTC
>TRBD1|TRBV2|TRBJ1-4|-
CASGTGFNEKLFF
TGTGCCAGCGGGACAGGGTTTAATGAAAAACTGTTTTTT
>TRBD2|TRBV7-2|TRBJ2-1|-
CASSPLVRASGYNEQFF
TGTGCCAGCAGCCCCCTCGTTAGGGCTAGCGGTTACAATGAGCAGTTCTTC
>-|TRBV4-1|TRBJ1-2|-
CASSQDPQGPLTNYGYTF
TGCGCCAGCAGCCAAGATCCCCAGGGCCCTTTAACTAACTATGGCTACACCTTC
>TRBD1|TRBV7-6|TRBJ1-4|-
CASSSWTGRPSTNEKLFF
TGTGCCAGCAGCTCGTGGACAGGCCGCCCCTCAACTAATGAAAAACTGTTTTTT
>-|TRBV19|TRBJ2-1|-
CASLPGTRGNEQFF
TGTGCCAGTCTCCCAGGTACTAGAGGCAATGAGCAGTTCTTC
>-|TRBV2|TRBJ1-1|-
CASRLQGNTEAFF
TGTGCCAGCAGATTACAGGGGAACACTGAAGCTTTCTTT
>-|TRBV4-1|TRBJ2-1|-
CASSQGGGGTKFNEQFF
TGCGCCAGCAGCCAAGGTGGAGGTGGGACAAAATTCAATGAGCAGTTCTTC
>TRBD2|TRBV7-7|TRBJ2-1|-
CASSPGLAGINEQFF
TGTGCTAGCAGCCCGGGACTAGCGGGAATCAATGAGCAGTTCTTC
>TRBD1|TRBV6-5|TRBJ1-6|-
CASVDRGGSPLHF
TGTGCCAGCGTAGACAGGGGAGGTTCACCCCTCCACTTT